These 25 T cell receptor beta chains were sequenced from one sample in a study of spatial heterogeneity in lung cancer. General study findings and limits: Tumoral mutation counts were tracked by counts of expanded intratumoral alpha and beta TCRs.

Each CDR3 protein gets one entry after TCRdb re-called the 5' RACE reads with MiXCR. The repertoire holds approximately 7,000 distinct CDR3 sequences, over 10% seen once, with more than 20% in the top ten. The time point: sample taken at primary tumor resection. Their cognate antigens are unknown. Specimen: lung tumor tissue, collected at surgery. The receptors were sampled from a male donor with early-stage non-small cell lung cancer.

By share, this clonotype ranks as medium-sized (0.01 to 0.1%). This beta chain came through as a stray read in a library set up for alpha chains, and its size says little. The chain recombines TRBV20-1 with TRBJ2-2; D is perhaps TRBD1 or TRBD2 (5 bases each). The germline V gene encodes CDR1 DFQATT and CDR2 SNEGSKA (reference sequence). Trimming took off 6 bases at V and 6 bases at J, with 17 bases between the two ends. This CDR3 spans 14 amino acids. In DNA, the CDR3 is TGCAGTGCCCGGAGGTTCCAAGGGGCCGGGGAGCTGTTTTTT. Translated, it gives CSARRFQGAGELFF.

Remarks on this clonotype: This beta chain is off target for a library built for alpha chains, so its abundance means little. The CDR3 reads CSVGTANQPQHF. DNA for the CDR3: TGCAGCGTCGGGACAGCGAATCAGCCCCAGCATTTT. The chain uses TRBV29-1 and TRBJ1-5; the match to TRBD1 covers 7 bases. Germline trimming cut 6 bases from V and 4 bases from J; bases unmatched to any gene: 3. The CDR3 length is 12 residues. CDR1 and CDR2 (germline): SQVTM, ANQGSEA.

This clonotype was recorded many times. This beta chain slipped into a library made for alpha chains as a stray read, so its size is not meaningful. The gene calls are TRBV28 and TRBJ2-7; D is unclear. The length of the CDR3 is 13 residues. CDR1 MDHEN and CDR2 SYDVKM come from the germline V gene. Trimming left V 9 bases short and J 2 bases short, with 14 bases between. This chain's CDR3 is CARECVRPYEQYF. The CDR3 DNA reads TGTGCCAGGGAGTGCGTCCGTCCCTACGAGCAGTACTTC.

This clonotype is medium-sized in the sample. The size of this beta chain means little, since it is a stray read in a library made for alpha chains. J is TRBJ2-2 and V is TRBV24-1; tentative D call: TRBD2 (6 bases). This CDR3 has 14 amino acids. The V end was cut by 8 bases, the J end by 2 bases, with 11 bases between. Germline V CDR1 and CDR2: KGHDR, SFDVKD. Here the CDR3 DNA reads TGTGCCACCATGGGCGGGGATAACACCGGGGAGCTGTTTTTT. Its protein is CATMGGDNTGELFF.

This clonotype showed up many times. In a library made to pick up alpha chains, this beta chain is a stray read with a size that means little. The chain has TRBV13 and TRBJ2-3; D gene unclear. V was cut by 0 bases and J by 1 base, with 8 bases left in between. The CDR3 length is 15 residues. In germline, CDR1 is PRHDT, CDR2 FYEKMQ (reference sequence). The DNA of the CDR3 is TGTGCCAGCAGCTTAGGGGCTGGGCGCACAGATACGCAGTATTTT. It translates to CASSLGAGRTDTQYF.

The sample holds many counts of this clonotype. The library was built for alpha chains, so this beta chain is an off-target read and its size means little. This chain links TRBV5-1 with TRBJ2-2, with D possibly TRBD1 on 6 matching bases. The germline CDR1 and CDR2 sequences are SGHRS and YFSETQ. With 9 bases removed from V and 0 bases from J, the gap between germline ends came to 12 bases. The CDR3 totals 14 residues. In nucleotides, the CDR3 is TGCGCCACCAAGGGGGACGCGAACACCGGGGAGCTGTTTTTT. Its translation is CATKGDANTGELFF.

This clonotype is medium-sized (0.01 to 0.1%) by share. Because this beta chain is a stray read in a library intended to capture alpha chains, its abundance should not be given much weight. The chain recombines TRBV12-3 or TRBV12-4 with TRBJ2-2; TRBD1 might be the D (6 bases). V lost 6 bases, J lost 7 bases, and 12 bases lay in between. CDR3 length equals 13 residues. For the CDR3, the DNA is TGTGCCAGCAGCATACAGGGTAACGGGGAGCTGTTTTTT. This sequence encodes CASSIQGNGELFF.

This clonotype appeared many times. A library prepared for alpha chains yielded this beta chain as an off-target read; its size is of little meaning. The CDR3 sequence is CASTPLAPDRVKETQYF. CDR3 nucleotides: TGTGCCAGCACCCCCTTGGCGCCCGACAGGGTGAAGGAGACCCAGTACTTC. V and J are TRBV6-1 and TRBJ2-5, with 7 bases fitting TRBD1. V shed 7 bases, J shed 5 bases, and the junction held 19 bases outside the gene matches. The CDR3 is 17 residues long. The germline CDR1 and CDR2 sequences are MNHNS and SASEGT.

This clonotype was seen a few times. Little can be read into the size of this beta chain, an off-target read in a library designed for alpha chains. The chain couples TRBV6-2 or TRBV6-3 to TRBJ2-5; 8 bases fit TRBD2. V shed 2 bases and J 4 bases; nucleotides not matched to a gene: 3. Looked up from germline, CDR1 is MNHEY and CDR2 is SVGEGT. The CDR3 is 14 amino acids. DNA of the CDR3: TGTGCCAGCAGTTACCCGGGGGGGACAGAGACCCAGTACTTC. Protein: CASSYPGGTETQYF.

This clonotype is medium-sized (0.01 to 0.1%) in the sample. In a library made to pick up alpha chains, this beta chain is a stray read with a size that means little. The V and J genes are TRBV12-3 or TRBV12-4 and TRBJ2-1; no reliable D call. CDR3 size: 15 residues. The V and J ends lost 5 bases and 0 bases respectively, with 11 bases between them. The CDR3 DNA sequence: TGTGCCAGCAGTCCTCATTTGAGCTCCTACAATGAGCAGTTCTTC. This encodes CASSPHLSSYNEQFF.

This clonotype is classed as medium-sized. A library made for alpha chains picked up this beta chain off target, so its size means little. The genes are TRBV9 and TRBJ1-2; TRBD1 aligns across 7 bases. With V trimmed by 3 bases and J by 4 bases, 3 bases remained unmatched. Germline CDR1 SGDLS, CDR2 YYNGEE. The length of the CDR3 is 13 residues. This CDR3 reads CASSGDSSYGYTF. The CDR3 region has the DNA TGTGCCAGCAGCGGGGACAGCTCCTATGGCTACACCTTC.

In the case of this clonotype: A library prepared for alpha chains yielded this beta chain as an off-target read; its size is of little meaning. The chain employs TRBV5-1 and TRBJ2-3; 10 bases are shared with TRBD1. The V gene's germline CDR1 is SGHRS and CDR2 YFSETQ. Losses at the gene ends were 0 bases for V and 5 bases for J; bases not matched to a gene: 0. The CDR3 has 14 amino acids. Written as DNA, the CDR3 is TGCGCCAGCAGCTTGGGGGACAGGGGAGATACGCAGTATTTT. This codes for CASSLGDRGDTQYF.

By its share, this clonotype is medium-sized. Little can be read into the size of this beta chain, an off-target read in a library designed for alpha chains. The rearrangement uses TRBV10-3 and TRBJ1-5; 7 bases are a match to TRBD1. The CDR3 runs 15 residues. V shed 0 bases, J shed 6 bases, and the junction held 5 bases outside the gene matches. Germline CDR1 and CDR2: ENHRY and SYGVKD. The CDR3 spells CAISESLTGSQPQHF. CDR3 in DNA: TGTGCCATCAGTGAGTCGTTGACAGGGAGTCAGCCCCAGCATTTT.

This clonotype is medium-sized within its sample. This beta chain lies outside the target of a library built for alpha chains; its clone size means little. V gene TRBV20-1 combines with J gene TRBJ1-2; weak D call: TRBD1 (5 bases). Looked up from germline, CDR1 is DFQATT and CDR2 is SNEGSKA (reference sequence). The CDR3 runs 12 residues. Trimming took 3 bases from V and 6 from J, leaving 11 bases between them. In nucleotides, the CDR3 is TGCAGTGCTAGCGGCAGGGAAAATGGCTACACCTTC. Its protein product is CSASGRENGYTF.

Concerning this clonotype itself: Because the library targeted alpha chains, this beta chain is an off-target read whose size means little. The chain links TRBV6-5 to TRBJ2-7; 14 bases line up with TRBD2. CDR3 size: 16 residues. After removal of 6 bases from V and 3 bases from J, the junction contained 7 bases not matched to a gene. Looked up from germline, CDR1 is MNHEY and CDR2 is SVGAGI. This chain's CDR3 is CASSIGTSGSHYEQYF. DNA of the CDR3: TGTGCCAGCAGCATCGGGACTAGCGGGAGTCACTACGAGCAGTACTTC.

This clonotype was seen many times. This beta chain appears as a stray read in a library generated for alpha chains; its size is not informative. The rearrangement uses TRBV2 and TRBJ2-5, with 9 bases matching TRBD1. Germline CDR1 and CDR2: SNHLY and FYNNEI. Germline trimming cut 6 bases from V and 5 bases from J; bases unmatched to any gene: 10. This CDR3 has 15 amino acids. Written as DNA, the CDR3 is TGTGCCAGCAGGGCGGGACAGGGAGCTCGGGAGACCCAGTACTTC. Protein sequence: CASRAGQGARETQYF.

This clonotype is deemed medium-sized. Being off target in a library aimed at alpha chains, this beta chain has a size of little meaning. The chain employs TRBV6-6 and TRBJ2-1; D may be TRBD2 (6 bases). There are 12 residues in the CDR3. Germline loops: CDR1 MNHNY, CDR2 SVGAGI (reference sequence). The ends were cut back, 6 bases at V and 5 bases at J, with 8 bases in the middle. The CDR3 region has the DNA TGTGCCAGCAGCCCGGGGGACAATGAGCAGTTCTTC. It is translated as CASSPGDNEQFF.

Concerning this clonotype itself: Since it is a stray read in a library aimed at alpha chains, this beta chain has a size that is not meaningful. The chain carries TRBV19 and TRBJ2-5; D remains unclear. Trimming removed 3 bases at V and 5 bases at J, with 16 bases between. This CDR3 is 15 amino acids long. Germline CDR1 LNHDA, CDR2 SQIVND (reference sequence). CDR3 amino acids: CASSIRGGEGETQYF. Here the CDR3 DNA reads TGTGCCAGTAGTATCCGCGGCGGTGAAGGCGAGACCCAGTACTTC.

Concerning this clonotype itself: A library prepared for alpha chains yielded this beta chain as an off-target read; its size is of little meaning. This chain joins TRBV29-1 and TRBJ2-6, with D possibly matching TRBD1 (6 bases). In germline, CDR1 is SQVTM, CDR2 ANQGSEA. V was cut by 4 bases and J by 3 bases, with 13 bases left in between. The CDR3 runs to 15 residues. The CDR3 is CSVGSGVDGANVLTF. CDR3 DNA: TGCAGCGTTGGGTCAGGGGTGGATGGGGCCAACGTCCTGACTTTC.

Sample share makes this clonotype medium-sized. This beta chain is a stray sequence in a library constructed for alpha chains; its clone size is not meaningful. The V call is TRBV27, the J call TRBJ2-1; D perhaps matches TRBD1 (7 bases). Germline loops: CDR1 MNHEY, CDR2 SMNVEV (reference sequence). V lost 6 bases and J 6 bases, leaving 18 bases between the germline ends. The CDR3 spans 15 residues. The CDR3: CASRVGQGGINEQFF. The CDR3 nucleotides are TGTGCCAGCAGAGTGGGGCAGGGGGGTATCAATGAGCAGTTCTTC.

This clonotype qualifies as medium-sized. Because this beta chain is a stray read in a library intended to capture alpha chains, its abundance should not be given much weight. The chain has TRBV4-3 and TRBJ2-1; 11 bases map to TRBD2. The J segment lost 8 bases and the V segment lost 4 bases, leaving 7 bases of the junction unmatched. Germline-derived CDR1 and CDR2 are LGHNA and YSLEER. CDR3 length: 15 residues. The CDR3 nucleotides are TGCGCCAGCAGCCTATCAGGGACTAGCGGCCATGAGCAGTTCTTC. Translating gives CASSLSGTSGHEQFF.

This clonotype was counted at least ten times. This beta chain was picked up by a library intended for alpha chains and is off target, so its count carries little meaning. V gene TRBV20-1 combines with J gene TRBJ2-5; TRBD2 matches 7 bases. CDR1 and CDR2 from the germline V gene are DFQATT and SNEGSKA (reference sequence). The CDR3 runs to 13 residues. J was trimmed by 2 bases and V by 6 bases; bases with no gene match: 6. The CDR3 DNA reads as TGCAGTGCCACTTGGGGGGGGCAAGAGACCCAGTACTTC. It specifies CSATWGGQETQYF.

This clonotype was picked up many times. This beta chain came through as a stray read in a library set up for alpha chains, and its size says little. The V gene is TRBV18, the J gene TRBJ2-5; the match to TRBD2 covers 9 bases. CDR1 is KGHSH, CDR2 LQKENI, per germline. The junction had 9 bases not matched to a gene; V was cut back by 2 bases and J by 5 bases. CDR3 length: 16 residues. CDR3 amino acids: CASSPVSGRPQETQYF. For the CDR3, the DNA is TGTGCCAGCTCACCAGTCAGCGGGAGGCCCCAGGAGACCCAGTACTTC.

Of note for this clonotype: This beta chain was picked up by a library intended for alpha chains and is off target, so its count carries little meaning. The chain links TRBV20-1 to TRBJ1-6; possible D gene TRBD1, 5 bases. V was pared by 6 bases and J by 9 bases, with 15 bases between. CDR1 and CDR2 (germline): DFQATT, SNEGSKA (reference sequence). The CDR3 has 13 residues. The CDR3 nucleotides are TGCAGTGCGAGTGCGGGGGGTGGTTCACCCCTCCACTTT. This translates into CSASAGGGSPLHF.

This clonotype was seen ten or more times. This beta chain appears as a stray read in a library generated for alpha chains; its size is not informative. The chain is built from TRBV3-1 and TRBJ1-6, with D unclear. Germline-derived CDR1 and CDR2 are LGHDT and YNNKEL (reference sequence). The V gene lost 1 base and the J gene lost 7 bases, with 8 bases spanning the gap. This CDR3 comprises 14 residues. CDR3 in amino acids: CASSQGGWNSPLHF. DNA of the CDR3: TGTGCCAGCAGCCAAGGCGGGTGGAATTCACCCCTCCACTTT. Together with reference TRBV3-1 and TRBJ1-6, the CDR3 gives the full variable domain: DTAVSQTPKYLVTQMGNDKSIKCEQNLGHDTMYWYKQDSKKFLKIMFSYNNKELIINETVPNRFSPKSPDKAHLNLHINSLELGDSAVYFCASSQGGWNSPLHFGNGTRLTVT.